This entry lists 18 T cell receptor beta chains sequenced from one sample in a study of T cells in Graves' hyperthyroidism and ophthalmopathy. RNA transcripts were the template for amplifying TCR beta CDR3 regions. The primer set for the first-round RT-PCR of the TCR CDR3 was HTBI. One entry per CDR3 protein, called by TCRdb with MiXCR from the multiplex PCR reads. In the table there are roughly 150,000 distinct CDR3 sequences, roughly 10% of which are singletons. Sequencing was carried out using blood. The receptors come from a woman under 30 with Graves' hyperthyroidism that later progressed to Graves' ophthalmopathy.

This clonotype was detected many times. The chain carries TRBV12-3 or TRBV12-4 and TRBJ1-3; D unclear. The CDR3 spans 15 residues. V lost 1 base to trimming and J lost 0 bases, with 7 bases between them. This CDR3 reads CASSLGASSGNTIYF. The CDR3 DNA reads as TGTGCCAGCAGTTTAGGAGCAAGCTCTGGAAACACCATATATTTT.

CDR3 coding DNA: TGTGCCAGCAGTCACTTAGACTCCGATCCTGCGGGCTTAACACCCCTCCACTTT. This gives the protein CASSHLDSDPAGLTPLHF. The chain couples TRBV5-6 to TRBJ1-6; no clear D gene. In germline, CDR1 is SGHDT, CDR2 YYEEEE. The CDR3 consists of 18 residues. Trimming left V 5 bases short and J 11 bases short, with 29 bases between.

V is TRBV18 and J is TRBJ1-2; D might be TRBD1 (6 bases). From germline, CDR1 is KGHSH and CDR2 LQKENI. Deletions cut 2 bases from V and 2 bases from J, with 6 bases between. CDR3 length equals 13 residues. The CDR3 DNA reads TGTGCCAGCTCACCAGACAGGAACTATGGCTACACCTTC. This encodes CASSPDRNYGYTF.

This clonotype has only a few counts. The rearrangement joins TRBV12-3 or TRBV12-4 to TRBJ1-2; TRBD1 might be the D (5 bases). The CDR3 runs 13 residues. V lost 4 bases and J 8 bases, leaving 14 bases between the germline ends. The chain's CDR3 is CASSSGTLVGYTF. DNA for the CDR3: TGTGCCAGCAGTTCGGGGACGCTTGTCGGCTACACCTTC.

This clonotype appeared many times. The chain employs TRBV18 and TRBJ1-2, with D unclear. The CDR3 consists of 13 residues. The germline V and J ends were trimmed by 4 bases and 8 bases, with 14 bases remaining between them. The germline V gene has CDR1 KGHSH and CDR2 LQKENI. The CDR3 protein is CASSLDRSSGYTF. The CDR3 nucleotides are TGTGCCAGCTCACTTGACCGGTCGAGCGGCTACACCTTC.

This clonotype came up many times. This chain links TRBV7-9 with TRBJ2-5, with unresolved D. Germline V gene lookup returns CDR1 SEHNR and CDR2 FQNEAQ (reference sequence). Trimming took 1 base from V and 3 from J, leaving 12 bases between them. This CDR3 has 15 residues. CDR3 sequence reads: CASSLGWLQKETQYF. The DNA for the CDR3 is TGTGCCAGCAGCTTAGGTTGGCTGCAGAAAGAGACCCAGTACTTC.

This clonotype has a count of ten or more. The chain has TRBV4-2 and TRBJ2-1; 11 bases are a match to TRBD2. The CDR3 loop spans 18 amino acids. The V and J ends lost 2 bases and 7 bases, in that order; junction bases with no gene match: 13. Germline values: CDR1 LGHNA, CDR2 YNFKEQ. The CDR3 sequence is CASSQTLIAGGPWNEQFF. CDR3 DNA: TGTGCCAGCAGCCAAACCCTGATAGCGGGAGGGCCGTGGAATGAGCAGTTCTTC.

The rearrangement links TRBV28 to TRBJ1-1; 11 bases are shared with TRBD1. J lost 6 bases, V lost 3 bases, and 12 bases had no gene match. This CDR3 has 17 amino acids. CDR1 MDHEN and CDR2 SYDVKM come from the germline V gene. The CDR3: CASSFLLGQGVMAEAFF. The CDR3 DNA reads TGTGCCAGCAGTTTTCTTTTGGGACAGGGGGTGATGGCTGAAGCTTTCTTT.

This clonotype was detected many times. The chain has TRBV6-1 and TRBJ2-1; TRBD2 agrees at 8 bases. Germline-derived CDR1 and CDR2 are MNHNS and SASEGT. V lost 6 bases to trimming and J lost 9 bases; unmatched junction nucleotides: 13. The CDR3 is 15 residues long. The CDR3 loop reads CASSLLPGGPAEQFF. CDR3 bases: TGTGCCAGCAGCTTACTTCCGGGGGGGCCGGCTGAGCAGTTCTTC.

Ten or more counts support this clonotype. The CDR3 reads CAIGGLGTNTEAFF. The CDR3 DNA reads TGTGCCATCGGGGGGCTGGGCACGAACACTGAAGCTTTCTTT. The V gene is TRBV10-3, the J gene TRBJ1-1; possible D gene TRBD1, 6 bases. Trimming removed 8 bases at V and 1 base at J, with 14 bases between. CDR3 length: 14 amino acids. Germline V gene sequence: CDR1 ENHRY, CDR2 SYGVKD.

The rearrangement uses TRBV6-1 and TRBJ2-7; 10 bases agree with TRBD2. This CDR3 comprises 15 residues. The germline V gene has CDR1 MNHNS and CDR2 SASEGT. After removal of 6 bases from V and 4 bases from J, the junction contained 9 bases not matched to a gene. This chain's CDR3 is CASSPRAGGRYEQYF. The CDR3 DNA sequence: TGTGCCAGCAGCCCCAGAGCGGGAGGGCGATACGAGCAGTACTTC.

This clonotype has ten or more counts. V and J are TRBV19 and TRBJ1-2; the match to TRBD1 covers 7 bases. Per the germline V gene, CDR1 is LNHDA and CDR2 is SQIVND (reference sequence). V lost 10 bases to trimming and J lost 10 bases; unmatched junction nucleotides: 6. The CDR3 length is 10 residues. The CDR3 DNA sequence: TGTGCCACGGGACAGAATCCCTACACCTTC. Amino acids: CATGQNPYTF. Full variable domain (rest looked up from reference TRBV19 and TRBJ1-2): DGGITQSPKYLFRKEGQNVTLSCEQNLNHDAMYWYRQDPGQGLRLIYYSQIVNDFQKGDIAEGYSVSREKKESFPLTVTSAQKNPTAFYLCATGQNPYTFGSGTRLTVV.

The chain joins TRBV30 to TRBJ2-3; D ambiguous. The CDR3 extends over 15 amino acids. Trimming stripped 0 bases from V and 6 bases from J, with 16 bases between. Germline CDR1 GTSNPN, CDR2 SVGIG (reference sequence). CDR3 loop: CAWSVTYTSTDTQYF. The CDR3 DNA sequence: TGTGCCTGGAGTGTAACCTATACCTCGACGGATACGCAGTATTTT.

This clonotype was seen repeatedly, ten times or more. The genes are TRBV28 and TRBJ2-7; perhaps TRBD1 as D (6 bases). CDR1 is MDHEN and CDR2 is SYDVKM in the germline V gene. Trimming removed 3 bases from V and 3 bases from J, with 9 bases in between. This CDR3 is 13 amino acids long. The CDR3 nucleotides read TGTGCCAGCAGTTTGGACAGCGTCTACGAGCAGTACTTC. This encodes CASSLDSVYEQYF.

This clonotype came up many times. The V and J genes are TRBV20-1 and TRBJ2-5, with TRBD2 identical over 10 bases. This CDR3 is 15 amino acids long. Germline CDR1 DFQATT, CDR2 SNEGSKA (reference sequence). The ends lost 3 bases at V and 7 bases at J; junction bases unmatched: 11. DNA for the CDR3: TGCAGTGCTAGGTCTCTAGCGGGAGTGGTAGGGACCCAGTACTTC. As protein: CSARSLAGVVGTQYF.

This clonotype showed up many times. This chain uses TRBV11-2 with TRBJ1-6; no definite D call. Deletions cut 5 bases from V and 10 bases from J, with 6 bases between. Germline V CDR1 and CDR2: SGHAT, FQNNGV. The CDR3 extends over 11 amino acids. The CDR3 sequence is CASSPGSPLHF. Here the CDR3 DNA reads TGTGCCAGCAGCCCGGGGTCACCCCTCCACTTT.

This clonotype came up many times. This chain connects TRBV11-3 to TRBJ2-2; TRBD2 matches at 12 bases. The V gene end was trimmed by 4 bases and the J gene end by 6 bases; junction bases not matched to a gene: 6. The CDR3 covers 16 residues. Looked up from germline, CDR1 is SGHNT and CDR2 is YENEEA. The CDR3 loop is CASSSLAGGPPGELFF. CDR3 bases: TGTGCCAGCAGCTCCCTAGCGGGAGGGCCCCCCGGGGAGCTGTTTTTT.

This clonotype was counted ten times or more. The rearrangement links TRBV10-3 to TRBJ1-4, with 10 nucleotides matching TRBD1. Germline V gives CDR1 ENHRY, CDR2 SYGVKD. V shed 4 bases and J 3 bases; nucleotides not matched to a gene: 2. The CDR3 extends over 15 amino acids. CDR3 sequence (DNA): TGTGCCATCAGTGGGACAGGGGGTCCTAATGAAAAACTGTTTTTT. Protein sequence: CAISGTGGPNEKLFF.